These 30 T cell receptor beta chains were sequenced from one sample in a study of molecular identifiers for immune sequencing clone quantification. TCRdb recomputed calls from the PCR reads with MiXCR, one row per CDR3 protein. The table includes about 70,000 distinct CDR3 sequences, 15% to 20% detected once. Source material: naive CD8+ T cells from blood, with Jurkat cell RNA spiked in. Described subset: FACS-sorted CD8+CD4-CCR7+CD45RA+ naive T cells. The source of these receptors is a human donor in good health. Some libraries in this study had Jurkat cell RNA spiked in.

The CDR3, as DNA: TGTGCCAGCAGCCAAGAAAGAGGACCCGATCAATTTGCAACTAATGAAAAACTGTTTTTT. Its protein product is CASSQERGPDQFATNEKLFF. The rearrangement joins TRBV14 to TRBJ1-4; unclear D gene. Germline-derived CDR1 and CDR2 are SGHDN and FVKESK. The CDR3 spans 20 residues. V was cut by 0 bases and J by 0 bases, with 20 bases left in between.

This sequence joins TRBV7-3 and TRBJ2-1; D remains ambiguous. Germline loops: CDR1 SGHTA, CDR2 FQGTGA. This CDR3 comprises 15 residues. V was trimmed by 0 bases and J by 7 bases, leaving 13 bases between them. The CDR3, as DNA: TGTGCCAGCAGCTTAACCTCTTCGGGCAATAATGAGCAGTTCTTC. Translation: CASSLTSSGNNEQFF.

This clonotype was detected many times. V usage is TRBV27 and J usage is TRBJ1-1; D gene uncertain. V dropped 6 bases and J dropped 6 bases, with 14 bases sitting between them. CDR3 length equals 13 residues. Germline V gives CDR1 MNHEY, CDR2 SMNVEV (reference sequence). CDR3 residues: CASSQVEGAEAFF. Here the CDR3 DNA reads TGTGCCAGCAGCCAGGTGGAGGGCGCTGAAGCTTTCTTT.

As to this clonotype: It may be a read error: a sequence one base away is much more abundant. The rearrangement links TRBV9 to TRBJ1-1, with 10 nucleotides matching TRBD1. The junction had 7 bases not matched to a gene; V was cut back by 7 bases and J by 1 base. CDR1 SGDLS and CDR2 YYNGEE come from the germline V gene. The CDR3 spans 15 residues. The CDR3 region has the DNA TGTGCCAGCGGCATGTGGACAGGGGGGAACACTGAAGCTTTCTTT. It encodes CASGMWTGGNTEAFF.

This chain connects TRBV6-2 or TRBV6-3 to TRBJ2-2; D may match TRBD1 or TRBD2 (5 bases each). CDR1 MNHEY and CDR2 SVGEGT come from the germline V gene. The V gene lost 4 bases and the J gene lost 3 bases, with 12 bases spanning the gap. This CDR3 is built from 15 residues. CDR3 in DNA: TGTGCCAGCAGTTTGTGGGGGTTGTACACCGGGGAGCTGTTTTTT. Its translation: CASSLWGLYTGELFF.

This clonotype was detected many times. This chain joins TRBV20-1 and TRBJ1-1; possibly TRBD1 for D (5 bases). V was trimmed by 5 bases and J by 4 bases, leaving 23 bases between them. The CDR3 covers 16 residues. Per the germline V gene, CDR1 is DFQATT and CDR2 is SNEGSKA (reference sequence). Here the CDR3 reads CSAFSQGMELGTEAFF. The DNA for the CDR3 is TGCAGTGCTTTTAGCCAGGGAATGGAGTTGGGCACTGAAGCTTTCTTT.

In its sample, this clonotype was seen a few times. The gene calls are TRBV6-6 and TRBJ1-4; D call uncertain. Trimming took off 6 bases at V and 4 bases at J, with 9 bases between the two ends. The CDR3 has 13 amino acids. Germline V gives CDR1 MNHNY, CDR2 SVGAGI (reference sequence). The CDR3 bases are TGTGCCAGCAGAACGCGTAGTAATGAAAAACTGTTTTTT. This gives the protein CASRTRSNEKLFF.

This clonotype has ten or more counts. As DNA, the CDR3 is TGTGCCATCAGTGAGCTCTTAGGCACTGAAGCTTTCTTT. Translating it yields CAISELLGTEAFF. The chain is built from TRBV10-3 and TRBJ1-1; no reliable D call. V was shortened by 2 bases and J by 4 bases, with 8 bases between the two germline ends. Germline V lookup: CDR1 ENHRY, CDR2 SYGVKD. This CDR3 is 13 amino acids long.

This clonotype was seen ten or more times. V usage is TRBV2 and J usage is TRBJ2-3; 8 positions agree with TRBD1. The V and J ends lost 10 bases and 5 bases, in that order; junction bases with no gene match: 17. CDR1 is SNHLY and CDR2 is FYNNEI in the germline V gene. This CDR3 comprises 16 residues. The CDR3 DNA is TGTGCCAATATACCCAAGCAGGGGGCTGTTGGAGATACGCAGTATTTT. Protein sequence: CANIPKQGAVGDTQYF.

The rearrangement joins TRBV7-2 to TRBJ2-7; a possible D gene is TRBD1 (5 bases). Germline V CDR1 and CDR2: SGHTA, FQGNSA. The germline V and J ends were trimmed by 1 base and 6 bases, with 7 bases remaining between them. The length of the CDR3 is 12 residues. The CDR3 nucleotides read TGTGCCAGCAGCTTAGAAGGGGTCGAGCAGTACTTC. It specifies CASSLEGVEQYF.

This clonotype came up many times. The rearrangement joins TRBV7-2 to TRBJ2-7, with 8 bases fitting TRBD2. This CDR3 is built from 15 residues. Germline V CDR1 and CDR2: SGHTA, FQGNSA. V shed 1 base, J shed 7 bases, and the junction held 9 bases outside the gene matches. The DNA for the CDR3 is TGTGCCAGCAGCTTAGTGGCCGGGAGGGCTCGGGAGCAGTACTTC. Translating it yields CASSLVAGRAREQYF.

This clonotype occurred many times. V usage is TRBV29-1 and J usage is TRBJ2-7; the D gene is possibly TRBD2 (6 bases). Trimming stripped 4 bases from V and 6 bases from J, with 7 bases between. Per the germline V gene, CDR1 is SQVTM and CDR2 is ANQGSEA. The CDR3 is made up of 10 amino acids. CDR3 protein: CSVVGGEQYF. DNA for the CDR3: TGCAGCGTTGTCGGGGGCGAGCAGTACTTC.

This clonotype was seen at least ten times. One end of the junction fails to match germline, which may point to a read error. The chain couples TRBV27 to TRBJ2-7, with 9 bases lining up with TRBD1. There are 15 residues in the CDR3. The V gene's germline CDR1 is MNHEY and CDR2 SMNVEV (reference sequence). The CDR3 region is CASRTQGAYSSEQYF. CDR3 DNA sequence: TGTGCCAGCAGGACACAGGGGGCATATTCCTCCGAGCAGTACTTC.

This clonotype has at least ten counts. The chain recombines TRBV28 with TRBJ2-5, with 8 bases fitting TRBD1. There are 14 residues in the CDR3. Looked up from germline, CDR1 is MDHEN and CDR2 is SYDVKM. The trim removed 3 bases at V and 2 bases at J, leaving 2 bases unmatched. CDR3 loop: CASSLTGEQETQYF. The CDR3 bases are TGTGCCAGCAGTTTGACAGGGGAACAAGAGACCCAGTACTTC.

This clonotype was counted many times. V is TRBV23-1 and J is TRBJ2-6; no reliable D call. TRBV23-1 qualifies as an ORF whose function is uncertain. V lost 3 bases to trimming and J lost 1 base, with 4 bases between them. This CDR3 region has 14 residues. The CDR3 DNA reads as TGCGCCAGCAGTCAGAATTCTGGGGCCAACGTCCTGACTTTC. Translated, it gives CASSQNSGANVLTF.

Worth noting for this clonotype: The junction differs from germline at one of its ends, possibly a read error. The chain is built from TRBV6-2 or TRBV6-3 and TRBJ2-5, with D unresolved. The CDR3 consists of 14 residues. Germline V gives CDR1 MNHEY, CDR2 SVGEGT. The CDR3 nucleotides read TGTGCCGGCAGTTACTCGATTTCCAAAGAGGCCCAGTACTTC. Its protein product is CAGSYSISKEAQYF.

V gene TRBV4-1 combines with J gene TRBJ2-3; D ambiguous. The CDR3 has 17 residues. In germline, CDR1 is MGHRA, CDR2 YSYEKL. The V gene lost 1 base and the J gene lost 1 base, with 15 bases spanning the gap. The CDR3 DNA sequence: TGCGCCAGCAGCCAAGGGCCCGGCCTGTATGGCACAGATACGCAGTATTTT. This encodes CASSQGPGLYGTDTQYF.

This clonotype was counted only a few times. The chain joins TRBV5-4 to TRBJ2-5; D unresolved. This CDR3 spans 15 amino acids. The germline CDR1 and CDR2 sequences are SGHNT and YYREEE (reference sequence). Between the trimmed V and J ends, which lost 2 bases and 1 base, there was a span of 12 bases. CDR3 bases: TGTGCCAGCAGCTTTGGTCTAGGTCTCCAAGAGACCCAGTACTTC. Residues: CASSFGLGLQETQYF.

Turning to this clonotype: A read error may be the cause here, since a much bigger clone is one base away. CDR3 sequence reads: CASSLVGLAGDTGTQYF. In nucleotides, the CDR3 is TGTGCCAGCAGCTTAGTCGGACTAGCGGGAGATACAGGTACGCAGTATTTT. The chain employs TRBV7-8 and TRBJ2-3; TRBD2 agrees at 13 bases. Germline lookup yields CDR1 SGHVS and CDR2 FQNEAQ. CDR3 length equals 17 residues.

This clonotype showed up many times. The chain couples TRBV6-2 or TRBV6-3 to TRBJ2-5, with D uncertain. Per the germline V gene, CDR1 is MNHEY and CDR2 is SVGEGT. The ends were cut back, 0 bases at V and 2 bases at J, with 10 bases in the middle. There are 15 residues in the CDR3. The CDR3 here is CASSYSSRTQETQYF. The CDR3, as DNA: TGTGCCAGCAGTTACTCCTCCCGAACGCAAGAGACCCAGTACTTC.

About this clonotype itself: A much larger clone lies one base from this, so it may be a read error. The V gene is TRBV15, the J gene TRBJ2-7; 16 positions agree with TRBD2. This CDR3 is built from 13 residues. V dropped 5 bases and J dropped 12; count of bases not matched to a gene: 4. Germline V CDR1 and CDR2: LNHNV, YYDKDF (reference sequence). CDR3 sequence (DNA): TGTGCCACCAGCTCCGGGACTAGCGGGAGGGCGTACTTC. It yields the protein CATSSGTSGRAYF.

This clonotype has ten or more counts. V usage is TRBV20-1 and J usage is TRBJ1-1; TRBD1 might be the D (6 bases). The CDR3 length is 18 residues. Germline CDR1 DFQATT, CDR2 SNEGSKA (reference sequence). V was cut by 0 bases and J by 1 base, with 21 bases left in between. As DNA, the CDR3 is TGCAGTGCTAGAGATTTCTTACGTCCGCAGGGGTCGAACACTGAAGCTTTCTTT. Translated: CSARDFLRPQGSNTEAFF.

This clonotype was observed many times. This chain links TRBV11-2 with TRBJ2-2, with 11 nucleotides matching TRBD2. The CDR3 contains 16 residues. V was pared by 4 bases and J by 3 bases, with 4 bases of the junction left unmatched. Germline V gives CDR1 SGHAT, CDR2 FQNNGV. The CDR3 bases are TGTGCCAGCAGCTACGGACTAGCGGGTGACACCGGGGAGCTGTTTTTT. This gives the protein CASSYGLAGDTGELFF.

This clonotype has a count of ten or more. CDR3 bases: TGTGCCAGCAGCGTAGGGCCGGGGGTAGGCACTGAAGCTTTCTTT. This gives the protein CASSVGPGVGTEAFF. The chain carries TRBV9 and TRBJ1-1; D may be TRBD1 (5 bases). Germline loops: CDR1 SGDLS, CDR2 YYNGEE. V lost 0 bases and J lost 4, with 13 bases in between. CDR3 length equals 15 residues. The full variable domain, its missing parts supplied by reference TRBV9 and TRBJ1-1, is DSGVTQTPKHLITATGQRVTLRCSPRSGDLSVYWYQQSLDQGLQFLIQYYNGEERAKGNILERFSAQQFPDLHSELNLSSLELGDSALYFCASSVGPGVGTEAFFGQGTRLTVV.

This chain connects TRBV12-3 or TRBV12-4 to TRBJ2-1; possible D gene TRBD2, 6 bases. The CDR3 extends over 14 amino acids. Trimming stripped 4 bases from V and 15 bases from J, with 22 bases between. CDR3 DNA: TGTGCCAGCAGTTCCCAAGGAGGGAGAGTCTCCCGGTTCTTC. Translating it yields CASSSQGGRVSRFF.

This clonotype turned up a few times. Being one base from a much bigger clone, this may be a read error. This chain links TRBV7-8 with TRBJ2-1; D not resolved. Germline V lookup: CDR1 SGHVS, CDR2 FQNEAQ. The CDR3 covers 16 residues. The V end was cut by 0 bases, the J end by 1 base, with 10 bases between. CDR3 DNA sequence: TGTGCCAGCAGCTTAGCGCTCTTGCCTTCCTACAATGAGCAGTTCTTC. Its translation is CASSLALLPSYNEQFF.

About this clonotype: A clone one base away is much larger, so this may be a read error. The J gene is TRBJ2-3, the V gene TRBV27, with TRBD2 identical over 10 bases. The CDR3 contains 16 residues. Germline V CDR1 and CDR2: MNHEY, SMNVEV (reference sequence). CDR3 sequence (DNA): TGTGCCAGCAGTTTAACTAGCGGGATAAGCACAGTTACGCAGTATTTT. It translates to CASSLTSGISTVTQYF.

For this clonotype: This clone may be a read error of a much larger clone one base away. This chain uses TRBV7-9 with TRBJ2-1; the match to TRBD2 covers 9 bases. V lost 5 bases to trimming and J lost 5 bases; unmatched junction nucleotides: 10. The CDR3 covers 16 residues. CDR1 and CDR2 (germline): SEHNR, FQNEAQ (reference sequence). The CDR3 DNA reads TGTGCCAGCAGCCGAAAAGGACTAGCGCTTAACAATGAGCAGTTCTTC. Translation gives CASSRKGLALNNEQFF.

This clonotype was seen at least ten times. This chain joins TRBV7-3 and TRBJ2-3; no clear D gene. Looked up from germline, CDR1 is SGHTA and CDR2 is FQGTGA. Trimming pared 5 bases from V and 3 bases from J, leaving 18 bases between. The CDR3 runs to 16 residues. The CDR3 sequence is CASSQTLGLDTDTQYF. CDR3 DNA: TGTGCCAGCAGCCAGACTTTAGGTCTCGATACAGATACGCAGTATTTT.

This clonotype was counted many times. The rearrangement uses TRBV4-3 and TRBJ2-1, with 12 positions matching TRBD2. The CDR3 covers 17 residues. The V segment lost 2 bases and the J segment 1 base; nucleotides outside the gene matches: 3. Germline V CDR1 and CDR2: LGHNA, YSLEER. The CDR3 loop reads CASSQLLAGGSYNEQFF. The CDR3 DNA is TGCGCCAGCAGCCAACTCCTAGCGGGAGGGTCCTACAATGAGCAGTTCTTC.